The clone carrying this T cell receptor (beta chain) was seen more than once but under ten times. Assay: immunoSEQ multiplex PCR; the TCRdb copy retains only in-frame clones and omits some. Here the sample spans approximately 15,000 clones, roughly 66% being singletons. The data were obtained in a study of cytotoxic CD8 clonotypes in ibrutinib-treated CLL. Across the study: The group held 11 relapsed/refractory and around 15 treatment-naive patients, with 17 to 18 IGHV unmutated.

CDR3 size: 14 residues. Germline assignment: CDR1 GTSNPN and CDR2 SVGIG (reference sequence). Deletions cut 1 base from V and 0 bases from J, with 7 bases between. J is TRBJ1-5 and V is TRBV30; D gene uncertain. The material sequenced was PBMCs, taken before ibrutinib treatment. This sequence was found in a human donor with chronic lymphocytic leukemia. CDR3 coding DNA: TGTGCCTGGAGTGCCAGCTATAGCAATCAGCCCCAGCATTTT. Its translation: CAWSASYSNQPQHF. The full variable domain, with the rest looked up from reference TRBV30 and TRBJ1-5, is SQTIHQWPATLVQPVGSPLSLECTVEGTSNPNLYWYRQAAGRGLQLLFYSVGIGQISSEVPQNLSASRPQDRQFILSSKKLLLSDSGFYLCAWSASYSNQPQHFGDGTRLSIL.